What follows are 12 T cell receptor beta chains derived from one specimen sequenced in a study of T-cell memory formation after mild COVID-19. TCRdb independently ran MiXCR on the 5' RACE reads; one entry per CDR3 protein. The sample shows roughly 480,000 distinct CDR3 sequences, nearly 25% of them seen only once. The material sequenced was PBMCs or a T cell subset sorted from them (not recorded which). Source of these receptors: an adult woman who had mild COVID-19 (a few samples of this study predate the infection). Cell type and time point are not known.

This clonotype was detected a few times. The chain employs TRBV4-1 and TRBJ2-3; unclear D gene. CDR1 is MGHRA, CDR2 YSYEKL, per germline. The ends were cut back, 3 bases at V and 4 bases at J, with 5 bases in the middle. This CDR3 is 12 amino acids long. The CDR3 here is CASSHSPDTQYF. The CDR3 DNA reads TGCGCCAGCAGCCATAGTCCAGATACGCAGTATTTT.

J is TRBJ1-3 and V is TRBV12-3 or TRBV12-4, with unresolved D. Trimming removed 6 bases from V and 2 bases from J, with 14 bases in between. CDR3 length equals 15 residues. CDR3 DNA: TGTGCCAGCAGGGTCAGAAGAATACCTGGAAACACCATATATTTT. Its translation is CASRVRRIPGNTIYF.

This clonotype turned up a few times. DNA of the CDR3: TGTGCCAGCTCACCAAGGGACGGAAAGAATCAGCCCCAGCATTTT. The encoded protein is CASSPRDGKNQPQHF. The V call is TRBV18, the J call TRBJ1-5, with D possibly TRBD1 on 5 matching bases. This CDR3 spans 15 amino acids. CDR1 is KGHSH, CDR2 LQKENI, per germline. Trimming pared 2 bases from V and 4 bases from J, leaving 12 bases between.

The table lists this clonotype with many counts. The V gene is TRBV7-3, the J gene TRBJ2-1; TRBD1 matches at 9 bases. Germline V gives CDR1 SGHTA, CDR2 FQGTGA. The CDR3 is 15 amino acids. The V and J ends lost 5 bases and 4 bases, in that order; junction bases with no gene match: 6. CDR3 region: CASSKPGQGYNEQFF. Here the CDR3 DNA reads TGTGCCAGCAGCAAGCCGGGACAGGGATACAATGAGCAGTTCTTC.

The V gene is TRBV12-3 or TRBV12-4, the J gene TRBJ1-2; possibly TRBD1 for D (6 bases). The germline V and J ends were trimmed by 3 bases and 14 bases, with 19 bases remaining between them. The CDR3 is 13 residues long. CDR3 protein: CASSLGGQTHGTF. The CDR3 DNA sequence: TGTGCCAGCAGTTTGGGAGGACAGACCCACGGTACCTTC.

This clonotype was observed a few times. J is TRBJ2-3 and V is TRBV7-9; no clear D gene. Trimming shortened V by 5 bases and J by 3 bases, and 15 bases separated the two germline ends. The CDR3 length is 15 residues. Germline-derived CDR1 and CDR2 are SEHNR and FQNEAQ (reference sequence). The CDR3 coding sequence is TGTGCCAGCAGCCCCCGAGGTGTGGGTACAGATACGCAGTATTTT. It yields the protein CASSPRGVGTDTQYF.

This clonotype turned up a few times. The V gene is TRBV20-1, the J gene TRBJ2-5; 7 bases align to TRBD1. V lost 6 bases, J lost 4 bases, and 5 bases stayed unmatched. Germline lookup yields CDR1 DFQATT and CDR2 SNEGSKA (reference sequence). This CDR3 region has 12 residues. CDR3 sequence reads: CSARQGTETQYF. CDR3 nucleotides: TGCAGTGCCCGACAGGGAACAGAGACCCAGTACTTC.

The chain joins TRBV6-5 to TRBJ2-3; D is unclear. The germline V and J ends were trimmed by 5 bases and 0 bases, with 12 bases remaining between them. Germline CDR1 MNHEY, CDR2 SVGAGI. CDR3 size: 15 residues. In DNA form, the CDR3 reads TGTGCCAGCAGTCCCCCATGGCCTAGCACAGATACGCAGTATTTT. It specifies CASSPPWPSTDTQYF.

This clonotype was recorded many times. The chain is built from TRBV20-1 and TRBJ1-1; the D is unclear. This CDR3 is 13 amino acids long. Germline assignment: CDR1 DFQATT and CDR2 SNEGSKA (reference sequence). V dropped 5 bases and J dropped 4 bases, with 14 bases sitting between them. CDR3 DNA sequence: TGCAGTGCTCTAGGGCAGCTTGGCACTGAAGCTTTCTTT. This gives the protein CSALGQLGTEAFF.

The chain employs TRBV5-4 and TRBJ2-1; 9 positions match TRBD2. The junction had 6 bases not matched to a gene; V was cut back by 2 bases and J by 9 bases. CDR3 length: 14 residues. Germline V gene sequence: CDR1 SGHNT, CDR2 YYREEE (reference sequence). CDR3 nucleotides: TGTGCCAGCAGCTTAGGCGGGGGGGCTAGTGAGCAGTTCTTC. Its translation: CASSLGGGASEQFF.

DNA of the CDR3: TGTGCCAGCAGCGGGTCGGGACAGGGCGTCCACGAGCAGTACTTC. Translation gives CASSGSGQGVHEQYF. This rearrangement joins TRBV12-3 or TRBV12-4 to TRBJ2-7; TRBD1 agrees at 9 bases. The CDR3 totals 15 residues. The ends lost 6 bases at V and 5 bases at J; junction bases unmatched: 11.

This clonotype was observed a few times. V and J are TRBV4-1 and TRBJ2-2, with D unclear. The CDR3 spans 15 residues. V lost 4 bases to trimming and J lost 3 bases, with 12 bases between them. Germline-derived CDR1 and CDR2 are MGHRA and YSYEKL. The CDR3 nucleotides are TGCGCCAGCAGCCCATTCATCACATACACCGGGGAGCTGTTTTTT. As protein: CASSPFITYTGELFF.